The 30 T cell receptor beta chains reported below all come from one sample, sequenced in a study of blood T cell repertoires in COVID-19. The table came from immunoSEQ multiplex PCR; TCRdb's copy has only in-frame clones and leaves some out. The profile covers 60,000 to 75,000 clones, with roughly 93% appearing a single time and around 1.5% taken by the ten largest. Sequenced: peripheral blood. Receptors originate from a human donor in a cohort sampled during active COVID-19.

J is TRBJ1-1 and V is TRBV10-3; possibly TRBD1 for D (6 bases). V shed 4 bases and J shed 3 bases, with 15 bases lying between them. Germline V lookup: CDR1 ENHRY, CDR2 SYGVKD. The CDR3 is 15 residues long. CDR3 coding DNA: TGTGCCATCAGTGGTGGGGGGGGCTCGGACACTGAAGCTTTCTTT. Translation: CAISGGGGSDTEAFF.

This chain connects TRBV4-3 to TRBJ2-5; 16 bases fit TRBD2. This CDR3 region has 20 residues. The ends lost 0 bases at V and 2 bases at J; junction bases unmatched: 9. Germline V gives CDR1 LGHNA, CDR2 YSLEER. The CDR3 here is CASSQDGTGGLAGGQETQYF. Here the CDR3 DNA reads TGCGCCAGCAGCCAAGATGGGACAGGGGGACTAGCGGGAGGGCAAGAGACCCAGTACTTC.

The chain recombines TRBV7-2 with TRBJ2-3; 7 nucleotides align to TRBD1. Germline V gives CDR1 SGHTA, CDR2 FQGNSA. V dropped 5 bases and J dropped 5; count of bases not matched to a gene: 10. The CDR3 sequence is 15 residues long. The CDR3 sequence is CASSPRQGLGDTQYF. CDR3 bases: TGTGCCAGCAGCCCCCGACAGGGTTTGGGAGATACGCAGTATTTT. The variable domain in full, with the rest retrieved from reference TRBV7-2 and TRBJ2-3, is GAGVSQSPSNKVTEKGKDVELRCDPISGHTALYWYRQSLGQGLEFLIYFQGNSAPDKSGLPSDRFSAERTGGSVSTLTIQRTQQEDSAVYLCASSPRQGLGDTQYFGPGTRLTVL.

The V call is TRBV5-4, the J call TRBJ2-1; 7 bases align to TRBD2. The germline CDR1 and CDR2 sequences are SGHNT and YYREEE (reference sequence). J was trimmed by 9 bases and V by 3 bases; bases with no gene match: 12. CDR3 length: 15 residues. CDR3 loop: CASSSSGTTAGEQFF. In DNA, the CDR3 is TGTGCCAGCAGCTCCTCCGGGACTACCGCAGGTGAGCAGTTCTTC. The full variable domain, rest sourced from reference TRBV5-4 and TRBJ2-1, is ETGVTQSPTHLIKTRGQQVTLRCSSQSGHNTVSWYQQALGQGPQFIFQYYREEENGRGNFPPRFSGLQFPNYSSELNVNALELDDSALYLCASSSSGTTAGEQFFGPGTRLTVL.

This chain connects TRBV19 to TRBJ2-5, with 11 bases identical to TRBD2. J lost 1 base, V lost 5 bases, and 6 bases had no gene match. The CDR3 contains 16 residues. The V gene's germline CDR1 is LNHDA and CDR2 SQIVND (reference sequence). The chain's CDR3 is CASSVTSGSFQETQYF. CDR3 nucleotides: TGTGCCAGTAGTGTTACTAGCGGGAGTTTCCAAGAGACCCAGTACTTC.

The CDR3 DNA is TGCAGCGCAGGTAGCGGGAGTGGGTACGAGCAGTACTTC. Its translation is CSAGSGSGYEQYF. The V and J genes are TRBV29-1 and TRBJ2-7, with 9 bases identical to TRBD2. The CDR3 covers 13 residues. Trimming at V came to 7 bases and at J to 4 bases, leaving 8 bases not matched to a gene. In germline, CDR1 is SQVTM, CDR2 ANQGSEA.

The chain has TRBV5-1 and TRBJ2-6; 8 nucleotides agree with TRBD1. The germline V gene has CDR1 SGHRS and CDR2 YFSETQ. V lost 4 bases to trimming and J lost 4 bases; unmatched junction nucleotides: 7. The CDR3 has 16 residues. CDR3 DNA: TGCGCCAGCAGCCCGTCAGGGGGCGGCGGGGCCAACGTCCTGACTTTC. Protein: CASSPSGGGGANVLTF.

This clone came up a few times. The chain combines TRBV4-3 with TRBJ1-2; 9 nucleotides match TRBD1. V lost 4 bases and J lost 4; bases outside the gene matches: 7. CDR3 length: 15 residues. Germline CDR1 is LGHNA and CDR2 is YSLEER. The CDR3 DNA reads as TGCGCCAGCAGCCGCCTGGGGGGACAGGGCTATGGCTACACCTTC. It is translated as CASSRLGGQGYGYTF.

The rearrangement uses TRBV28 and TRBJ1-4, with D tentatively TRBD1 (6 bases). Trimming stripped 10 bases from V and 2 bases from J, with 23 bases between. The germline CDR1 and CDR2 sequences are MDHEN and SYDVKM. The CDR3 contains 17 residues. CDR3 sequence: CATVGQTQKTTNEKLFF. In DNA form, the CDR3 reads TGTGCCACGGTCGGACAGACCCAAAAGACGACTAATGAAAAACTGTTTTTT.

V and J are TRBV19 and TRBJ1-6; 7 bases map to TRBD1. Germline-derived CDR1 and CDR2 are LNHDA and SQIVND (reference sequence). The ends lost 4 bases at V and 1 base at J; junction bases unmatched: 4. The CDR3 has 16 residues. CDR3 sequence (DNA): TGTGCCAGTAGTACGAGACAGGGATCCTATAATTCACCCCTCCACTTT. Translating gives CASSTRQGSYNSPLHF.

CDR3 protein: CATSDQGLFFEQFF. The DNA for the CDR3 is TGTGCCACCAGTGATCAGGGGTTATTCTTTGAGCAGTTCTTC. The rearrangement uses TRBV24-1 and TRBJ2-1, with a weak D call TRBD1 (6 bases). V lost 3 bases and J 9 bases, leaving 14 bases between the germline ends. CDR1 is KGHDR, CDR2 SFDVKD, per germline. CDR3 length equals 14 residues.

The table lists this clone with a count of one. The J gene is TRBJ2-7, the V gene TRBV27, with 7 bases lining up with TRBD1. Germline V gives CDR1 MNHEY, CDR2 SMNVEV (reference sequence). J gave up 3 bases and V 4 bases, and 9 bases lay outside the gene matches. This CDR3 has 15 residues. The CDR3 is CASSSGTASFYEQYF. The CDR3 DNA follows: TGTGCCAGCAGTTCCGGGACAGCCAGTTTCTACGAGCAGTACTTC.

The J gene is TRBJ2-6, the V gene TRBV24-1, with D unresolved. V was shortened by 12 bases and J by 1 base, with 12 bases between the two germline ends. Germline assignment: CDR1 KGHDR and CDR2 SFDVKD. The CDR3 has 14 residues. The CDR3 DNA sequence: TGTGCCTCCGCCCCAGGTTCTGGGGCCAACGTCCTGACTTTC. Protein product: CASAPGSGANVLTF.

The chain joins TRBV28 to TRBJ2-1, with 12 nucleotides matching TRBD2. The CDR3 loop spans 15 amino acids. Germline CDR1 and CDR2: MDHEN and SYDVKM. After removal of 6 bases from V and 7 bases from J, the junction contained 7 bases not matched to a gene. CDR3 protein: CASSLLAGGENEQFF. As DNA, the CDR3 is TGTGCCAGCAGCCTACTAGCGGGAGGAGAGAATGAGCAGTTCTTC.

The chain joins TRBV27 to TRBJ2-3; the D gene is possibly TRBD1 (6 bases). V was cut by 4 bases and J by 1 base, with 9 bases left in between. The CDR3 totals 14 residues. Germline V lookup: CDR1 MNHEY, CDR2 SMNVEV (reference sequence). CDR3 nucleotide sequence: TGTGCCAGCAGTTCGAGACAGGGCACAGATACGCAGTATTTT. Its translation: CASSSRQGTDTQYF.

The chain is built from TRBV5-5 and TRBJ1-2, with 11 bases identical to TRBD1. After removal of 1 base from V and 4 bases from J, the junction contained 15 bases not matched to a gene. Germline CDR1 SGHKS, CDR2 YYEKEE (reference sequence). This CDR3 region has 19 residues. The CDR3: CASSLLPRTGGESSYGYTF. The DNA of the CDR3 is TGTGCCAGCAGCTTGCTACCGAGGACAGGGGGCGAGAGTAGCTATGGCTACACCTTC.

The gene calls are TRBV24-1 and TRBJ1-1, with D unclear. CDR3 size: 15 residues. CDR1 is KGHDR and CDR2 is SFDVKD in the germline V gene. Deletions cut 2 bases from V and 3 bases from J, with 12 bases between. Here the CDR3 DNA reads TGTGCCACCAGTGATTCGAGGGCCGGCGACACTGAAGCTTTCTTT. It specifies CATSDSRAGDTEAFF.

The V and J genes are TRBV28 and TRBJ1-2, with 12 bases matching TRBD1. The CDR3 extends over 15 amino acids. V trimming: 1 base; J trimming: 4 bases; junction bases outside the gene matches: 1. Germline V lookup: CDR1 MDHEN, CDR2 SYDVKM. The CDR3 DNA reads as TGTGCCAGCAGTTTATCGGGACAGGGGGCCTATGGCTACACCTTC. Translation gives CASSLSGQGAYGYTF.

The V and J genes are TRBV20-1 and TRBJ2-7, with 11 bases lining up with TRBD2. The length of the CDR3 is 16 residues. Unmatched junction bases numbered 10, after V lost 3 bases and J lost 3 bases. Germline values: CDR1 DFQATT, CDR2 SNEGSKA (reference sequence). CDR3 loop: CSASSSGRAYDYEQYF. The CDR3 DNA sequence: TGCAGTGCTAGTAGTAGCGGGAGGGCCTATGACTACGAGCAGTACTTC.

V usage is TRBV5-5 and J usage is TRBJ2-7, with D possibly TRBD1 on 6 matching bases. Germline loops: CDR1 SGHKS, CDR2 YYEKEE (reference sequence). The CDR3 runs 13 residues. The V gene lost 4 bases and the J gene lost 6 bases, with 14 bases spanning the gap. The CDR3 region has the DNA TGTGCCAGCAGCCTAATTCAGGGGTTCGAGCAGTACTTC. This codes for CASSLIQGFEQYF.

This clone was seen only once. The chain uses TRBV12-1 and TRBJ2-5; the DNA was not used to check the table's D call, TRBD1. TRBV12-1 is reported as a pseudogene. The CDR3 extends over 15 amino acids. In DNA, the CDR3 is TGTGCCAGCAGCTCCCCGCCAGGTCAGACGGAGACCCAGTACTTC. The encoded protein is CASSSPPGQTETQYF.

The V call is TRBV5-5, the J call TRBJ2-3, with 10 nucleotides matching TRBD2. The germline gives CDR1 SGHKS, CDR2 YYEKEE (reference sequence). This CDR3 spans 15 amino acids. V shed 4 bases, J shed 2 bases, and the junction held 4 bases outside the gene matches. In DNA, the CDR3 is TGTGCCAGCAGCCCTGGACTAGCGGACACAGATACGCAGTATTTT. It is translated as CASSPGLADTDTQYF.

Only one count was recorded for this clone. The genes are TRBV4-2 and TRBJ2-6, with TRBD2 matching 8 bases. The CDR3 is made up of 17 amino acids. V lost 2 bases, J lost 2 bases, and 5 bases stayed unmatched. CDR1 and CDR2 (germline): LGHNA, YNFKEQ. The CDR3 region has the DNA TGTGCCAGCAGCCAACGGGGACTAGAGGCTGGGGCCAACGTCCTGACTTTC. Translating gives CASSQRGLEAGANVLTF.

This chain joins TRBV5-1 and TRBJ2-5, with TRBD2 identical over 14 bases. Germline loops: CDR1 SGHRS, CDR2 YFSETQ. This CDR3 comprises 17 residues. J gave up 1 base and V 0 bases, and 2 bases lay outside the gene matches. CDR3 amino acids: CASSLAGTSGSQETQYF. CDR3 in DNA: TGCGCCAGCAGCTTGGCTGGGACTAGCGGGAGCCAAGAGACCCAGTACTTC.

The chain uses TRBV5-1 and TRBJ2-2, with no clear D. The germline gives CDR1 SGHRS, CDR2 YFSETQ. The CDR3 loop spans 16 amino acids. Trimming left V 0 bases short and J 0 bases short, with 9 bases between. For the CDR3, the DNA is TGCGCCAGCAGCTTGGCCGGTCCTTCGAACACCGGGGAGCTGTTTTTT. This codes for CASSLAGPSNTGELFF.

The chain uses TRBV19 and TRBJ2-2; D is unresolved. Germline CDR1 reads LNHDA; CDR2 reads SQIVND (reference sequence). Trimming left V 7 bases short and J 6 bases short, with 9 bases between. CDR3 size: 12 residues. The CDR3 is CASTTDAGELFF. The CDR3 nucleotides read TGTGCCAGTACTACAGACGCCGGGGAGCTGTTTTTT.

The chain recombines TRBV5-4 with TRBJ2-1; D possibly corresponds to TRBD1 (6 bases). The V gene's germline CDR1 is SGHNT and CDR2 YYREEE (reference sequence). V was pared by 4 bases and J by 3 bases, with 8 bases between. The length of the CDR3 is 13 residues. Here the CDR3 DNA reads TGTGCCAGCAGCCCAGGGGACTACAATGAGCAGTTCTTC. Residues: CASSPGDYNEQFF. Using reference TRBV5-4 and TRBJ2-1 for the parts outside the CDR3, the full variable domain is ETGVTQSPTHLIKTRGQQVTLRCSSQSGHNTVSWYQQALGQGPQFIFQYYREEENGRGNFPPRFSGLQFPNYSSELNVNALELDDSALYLCASSPGDYNEQFFGPGTRLTVL.

The V and J genes are TRBV7-2 and TRBJ1-4; the match to TRBD1 covers 11 bases. The trim removed 1 base at V and 4 bases at J, leaving 2 bases unmatched. The germline V gene has CDR1 SGHTA and CDR2 FQGNSA. The length of the CDR3 is 16 residues. For the CDR3, the DNA is TGTGCCAGCAGCTTAGGGACAGGGGGCTTTAATGAAAAACTGTTTTTT. This sequence encodes CASSLGTGGFNEKLFF.

The chain recombines TRBV7-8 with TRBJ2-1; D is uncertain. V lost 5 bases and J lost 7, with 15 bases in between. CDR1 and CDR2 (germline): SGHVS, FQNEAQ. CDR3 length equals 14 residues. DNA for the CDR3: TGTGCCAGCAGCCAAGACTGGTCTCGAAATGAGCAGTTCTTC. It yields the protein CASSQDWSRNEQFF.

V and J are TRBV5-4 and TRBJ2-2; perhaps TRBD1 as D (6 bases). The ends were cut back, 0 bases at V and 5 bases at J, with 11 bases in the middle. CDR1 and CDR2 from the germline V gene are SGHNT and YYREEE (reference sequence). This CDR3 has 15 residues. CDR3 nucleotide sequence: TGTGCCAGCAGCTTGGTTCAGGGGCTGACCGGGGAGCTGTTTTTT. This sequence encodes CASSLVQGLTGELFF.